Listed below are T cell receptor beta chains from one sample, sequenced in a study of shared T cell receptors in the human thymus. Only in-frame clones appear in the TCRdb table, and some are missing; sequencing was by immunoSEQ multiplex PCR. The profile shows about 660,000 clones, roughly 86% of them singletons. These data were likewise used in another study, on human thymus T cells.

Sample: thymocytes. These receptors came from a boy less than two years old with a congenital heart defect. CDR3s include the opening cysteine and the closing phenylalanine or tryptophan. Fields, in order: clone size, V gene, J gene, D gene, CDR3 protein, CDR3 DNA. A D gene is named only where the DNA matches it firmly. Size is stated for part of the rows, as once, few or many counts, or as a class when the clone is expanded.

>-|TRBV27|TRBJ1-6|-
CASSARDIEHFSPLHF
TGTGCCAGCAGTGCAAGGGACATTGAGCACTTTTCACCCCTCCACTTT
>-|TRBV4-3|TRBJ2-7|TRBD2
CASSQAGGTFYEQYF
TGCGCCAGCAGCCAGGCCGGGGGGACTTTTTACGAGCAGTACTTC
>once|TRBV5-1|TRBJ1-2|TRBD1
CASSGRDRANAPLSNSGVYGYTF
TGCGCCAGCAGCGGCCGGGACAGGGCGAACGCCCCGCTAAGTAACTCTGGAGTCTATGGCTACACCTTC
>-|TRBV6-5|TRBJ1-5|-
CASSPTQGPNQPQHF
TGTGCCAGCAGTCCGACTCAGGGTCCTAATCAGCCCCAGCATTTT
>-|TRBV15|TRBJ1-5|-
CATRAKKGKVDQPQHF
TGTGCCACCAGAGCTAAAAAGGGGAAAGTGGATCAGCCCCAGCATTTT
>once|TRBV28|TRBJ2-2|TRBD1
CASSLSVGQGDTGELFF
TGTGCCAGCAGTTTAAGTGTGGGACAGGGGGACACCGGGGAGCTGTTTTTT
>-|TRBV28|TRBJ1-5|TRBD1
CASRPTGDDQPQHF
TGTGCCAGCAGACCTACAGGGGACGATCAGCCCCAGCATTTT
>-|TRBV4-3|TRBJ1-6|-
CASSQGGPFASPLHF
TGCGCCAGCAGCCAAGGGGGGCCTTTCGCTTCACCCCTCCACTTT
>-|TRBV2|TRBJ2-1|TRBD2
CASSIGTSGRAESYNEQFF
TGTGCCAGCAGTATTGGGACTAGCGGGAGGGCCGAGTCCTACAATGAGCAGTTCTTC
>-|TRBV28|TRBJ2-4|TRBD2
CASRTGRTPTLAKNIQYF
TGTGCCAGCAGGACCGGGAGGACTCCCACCTTAGCCAAAAACATTCAGTACTTC
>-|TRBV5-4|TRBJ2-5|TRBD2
CASSPVGGKGGETQYF
TGTGCCAGCAGCCCGGTGGGGGGAAAGGGAGGGGAGACCCAGTACTTC
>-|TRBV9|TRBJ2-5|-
CASSGEGAKKTQYF
TGTGCCAGCAGCGGCGAGGGAGCCAAAAAGACCCAGTACTTC
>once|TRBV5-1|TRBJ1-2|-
CASSLGRQRGNYGYTF
TGCGCCAGCAGCTTGGGTAGGCAGCGGGGAAACTATGGCTACACCTTC
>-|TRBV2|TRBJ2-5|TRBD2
CASTARVWLAGEPGTSSETQYF
TGTGCCAGCACGGCTCGGGTGTGGCTAGCGGGAGAACCGGGGACGTCTTCAGAGACCCAGTACTTC
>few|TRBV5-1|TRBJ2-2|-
CASSLKVVVTGITANTGELFF
TGCGCCAGCAGCTTGAAGGTGGTGGTTACAGGGATCACTGCGAACACCGGGGAGCTGTTTTTT
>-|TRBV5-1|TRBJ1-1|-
CASSFSLNTEAFF
TGCGCCAGCAGCTTCTCCTTGAACACTGAAGCTTTCTTT
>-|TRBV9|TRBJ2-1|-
CASSVEPGESKDLESGNEQFF
TGTGCCAGCAGCGTAGAGCCGGGGGAGTCTAAGGACCTCGAGTCGGGGAATGAGCAGTTCTTC
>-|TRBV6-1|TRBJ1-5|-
CASRSQEDSNQPQHF
TGTGCCAGCAGGTCTCAGGAGGATAGCAATCAGCCCCAGCATTTT
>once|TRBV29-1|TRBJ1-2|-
CSVEAGGSFGYTF
TGCAGCGTTGAGGCAGGTGGGAGTTTTGGCTACACCTTC
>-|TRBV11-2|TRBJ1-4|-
CASSLLSKGEPTNEKLFF
TGTGCCAGCAGCTTACTATCAAAGGGAGAACCAACTAATGAAAAACTGTTTTTT
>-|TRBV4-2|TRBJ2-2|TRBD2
CASSQDLAGGTGELFF
TGTGCCAGCAGCCAAGATCTAGCGGGGGGCACCGGGGAGCTGTTTTTT
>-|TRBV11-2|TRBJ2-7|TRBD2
CASSLDPTSTWGGRAYEQYF
TGTGCCAGCAGCTTAGATCCGACGAGCACATGGGGCGGGAGGGCGTACGAGCAGTACTTC
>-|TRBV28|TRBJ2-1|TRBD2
CASSFSWTSGRNEQFF
TGTGCCAGCAGTTTTTCGTGGACTAGCGGGAGGAATGAGCAGTTCTTC
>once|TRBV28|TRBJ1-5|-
CASSFLGAPQPQHF
TGTGCCAGCAGTTTCCTAGGGGCCCCTCAACCCCAGCATTTT
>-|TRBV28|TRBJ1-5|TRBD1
CATVDRGGPRSNQPQHF
TGTGCCACCGTCGACAGGGGAGGCCCTCGTAGCAATCAGCCCCAGCATTTT
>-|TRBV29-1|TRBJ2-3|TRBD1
CSVARDRGSSDTQYF
TGCAGCGTTGCCCGGGACAGGGGATCTTCGGATACGCAGTATTTT
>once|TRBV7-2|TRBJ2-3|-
CASSLSSAHWRGTDTQYF
TGTGCCAGCAGCTTGAGTTCAGCCCACTGGCGGGGCACAGATACGCAGTATTTT
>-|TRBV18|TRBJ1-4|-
CASSPGATNEKLFF
TGTGCCAGCTCACCGGGGGCCACTAATGAAAAACTGTTTTTT
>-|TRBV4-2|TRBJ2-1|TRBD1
CASSQGDSSYNEQFF
TGTGCCAGCAGCCAAGGGGACAGTTCCTACAATGAGCAGTTCTTC
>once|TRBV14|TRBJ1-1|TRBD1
CASSQEDRGWNTEAFF
TGTGCCAGCAGCCAAGAGGACAGGGGCTGGAACACTGAAGCTTTCTTT
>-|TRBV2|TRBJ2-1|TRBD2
CASRRQREVSYNEQFF
TGTGCCAGCAGACGCCAGCGGGAGGTCTCCTACAATGAGCAGTTCTTC
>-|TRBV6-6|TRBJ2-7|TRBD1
CASRADRGLIYEQYF
TGTGCCAGCAGGGCCGACAGGGGTCTTATCTACGAGCAGTACTTC
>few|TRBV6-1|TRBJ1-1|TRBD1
CASRTGTGVEAFF
TGTGCCAGCAGAACCGGGACAGGGGTTGAAGCTTTCTTT
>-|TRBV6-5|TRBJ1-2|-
CASSYPQLGGNYGYTF
TGTGCCAGCAGTTACCCGCAGTTAGGGGGAAACTATGGCTACACCTTC
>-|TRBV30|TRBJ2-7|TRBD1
CAWSDRPPVGQGCEQYF
TGTGCCTGGAGTGACCGGCCCCCTGTAGGACAGGGGTGTGAGCAGTACTTC
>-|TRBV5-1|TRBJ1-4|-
CASSLGTDSTNEKLFF
TGCGCCAGCAGCTTGGGGACAGACTCAACTAATGAAAAACTGTTTTTT
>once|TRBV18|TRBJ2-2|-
CATCFSGFTGELFF
TGTGCCACCTGCTTCAGCGGGTTCACCGGGGAGCTGTTTTTT
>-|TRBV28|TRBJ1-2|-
CASRPPGGSGYGYTF
TGTGCCAGCAGGCCCCCGGGGGGATCGGGCTATGGCTACACCTTC
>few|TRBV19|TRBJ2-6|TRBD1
CASTPGQAISGANVLTF
TGTGCCAGTACCCCAGGACAGGCAATCTCTGGGGCCAACGTCCTGACTTTC
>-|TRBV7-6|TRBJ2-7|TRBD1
CASSLHRGKDNRPYEQYF
TGTGCCAGCAGCTTACACAGGGGGAAGGACAACCGACCCTACGAGCAGTACTTC
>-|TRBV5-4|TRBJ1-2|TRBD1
CASSLDRDRWGYTF
TGTGCCAGCAGCTTGGACCGGGACAGATGGGGCTACACCTTC
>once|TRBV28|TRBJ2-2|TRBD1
CASSRTGQGQVGELFF
TGTGCCAGCAGTCGAACAGGACAGGGGCAGGTCGGGGAGCTGTTTTTT